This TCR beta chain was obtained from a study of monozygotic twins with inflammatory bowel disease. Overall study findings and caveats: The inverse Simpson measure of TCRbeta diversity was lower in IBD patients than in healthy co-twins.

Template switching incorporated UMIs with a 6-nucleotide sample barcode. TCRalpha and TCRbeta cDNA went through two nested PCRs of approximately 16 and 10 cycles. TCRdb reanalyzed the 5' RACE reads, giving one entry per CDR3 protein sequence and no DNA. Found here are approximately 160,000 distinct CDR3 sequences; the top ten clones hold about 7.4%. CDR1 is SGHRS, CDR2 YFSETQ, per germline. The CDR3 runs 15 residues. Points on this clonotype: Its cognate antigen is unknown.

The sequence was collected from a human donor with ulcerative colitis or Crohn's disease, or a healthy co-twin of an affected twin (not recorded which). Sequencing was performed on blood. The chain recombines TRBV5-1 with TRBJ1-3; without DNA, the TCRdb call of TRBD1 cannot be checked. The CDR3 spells CASSTGTGSGNTIYF.